This entry lists 10 T cell receptor beta chains sequenced from one sample in a study of blood T cell repertoires in COVID-19. Produced via immunoSEQ multiplex PCR; TCRdb's table is partial and in-frame only. The top ten hold around 2.7% of the sample, which has about 150,000 clones, 70% to 90% seen once. Input material: peripheral blood. The receptor set was obtained from a woman of 80 years or more with COVID-19, enrolled during active disease.

The gene calls are TRBV5-6 and TRBJ2-2; 8 bases are a match to TRBD2. Germline-derived CDR1 and CDR2 are SGHDT and YYEEEE. V lost 4 bases and J lost 5; bases outside the gene matches: 7. There are 15 residues in the CDR3. CDR3 region: CASSHGLAGTGELFF. The DNA of the CDR3 is TGTGCCAGCAGCCACGGACTAGCAGGGACCGGGGAGCTGTTTTTT. The whole variable domain, remainder taken from reference TRBV5-6 and TRBJ2-2, is DAGVTQSPTHLIKTRGQQVTLRCSPKSGHDTVSWYQQALGQGPQFIFQYYEEEERQRGNFPDRFSGHQFPNYSSELNVNALLLGDSALYLCASSHGLAGTGELFFGEGSRLTVL.

The DNA for the CDR3 is TGTGCCAGCAGTTTCTTGGACAGGGGACCCTACGAGCAGTACTTC. This sequence encodes CASSFLDRGPYEQYF. This sequence joins TRBV28 and TRBJ2-7, with 9 bases identical to TRBD1. V trimming: 3 bases; J trimming: 2 bases; junction bases outside the gene matches: 5. This CDR3 is 15 amino acids long. Germline values: CDR1 MDHEN, CDR2 SYDVKM.

This clone turned up a few times. This rearrangement joins TRBV7-8 to TRBJ2-3; 14 positions match TRBD2. Germline V gives CDR1 SGHVS, CDR2 FQNEAQ. The CDR3 runs to 17 residues. V lost 5 bases to trimming and J lost 8 bases; unmatched junction nucleotides: 12. The CDR3 is CASSPGTSGGRGATQYF. CDR3 DNA: TGTGCCAGCAGCCCGGGGACTAGCGGGGGAAGGGGAGCTACGCAGTATTTT.

This clone appeared a single time. The V gene is TRBV7-6, the J gene TRBJ2-1, with D perhaps TRBD1 (5 bases). The CDR3 totals 14 residues. Germline values: CDR1 SGHVS, CDR2 FNYEAQ. Deletions cut 5 bases from V and 10 bases from J, with 18 bases between. CDR3 in amino acids: CASSRARTIREQFF. As DNA, the CDR3 is TGTGCCAGCAGCCGAGCAAGGACAATCAGGGAGCAGTTCTTC. Full variable domain (missing parts from reference TRBV7-6 and TRBJ2-1): GAGVSQSPRYKVTKRGQDVALRCDPISGHVSLYWYRQALGQGPEFLTYFNYEAQQDKSGLPNDRFSAERPEGSISTLTIQRTEQRDSAMYRCASSRARTIREQFFGPGTRLTVL.

This chain uses TRBV19 with TRBJ1-5; D is perhaps TRBD1 (5 bases). There are 16 residues in the CDR3. V shed 6 bases and J shed 6 bases, with 21 bases lying between them. Germline V gene lookup returns CDR1 LNHDA and CDR2 SQIVND (reference sequence). CDR3: CASRRQPGAEGQPQHF. DNA of the CDR3: TGTGCCAGTAGAAGACAACCCGGGGCGGAGGGTCAGCCCCAGCATTTT.

V and J are TRBV7-7 and TRBJ2-3; maybe TRBD2 (6 bases). The CDR3 spans 15 residues. V was clipped by 2 bases and J by 0 bases, with 9 bases between them. Germline V gene sequence: CDR1 SSHAT, CDR2 FNYEAQ (reference sequence). For the CDR3, the DNA is TGTGCCAGCAGCTTACGCGGGGATAGCACAGATACGCAGTATTTT. Encoded protein: CASSLRGDSTDTQYF.

V is TRBV9 and J is TRBJ2-1; TRBD2 might be the D (5 bases). The CDR3 consists of 15 residues. Germline V CDR1 and CDR2: SGDLS, YYNGEE. Deletions cut 0 bases from V and 2 bases from J, with 9 bases between. CDR3 protein: CASSVDSATYNEQFF. Here the CDR3 DNA reads TGTGCCAGCAGCGTAGATAGCGCGACCTACAATGAGCAGTTCTTC.

The rearrangement joins TRBV28 to TRBJ2-3, with TRBD2 matching 11 bases. The CDR3 is 15 amino acids. Trimming took 7 bases from V and 4 from J; bases not matched to a gene: 7. Germline CDR1 MDHEN, CDR2 SYDVKM. CDR3 sequence: CASIPSGRYADTQYF. As DNA, the CDR3 is TGTGCCAGCATCCCTAGCGGGAGGTACGCAGATACGCAGTATTTT.

The rearrangement joins TRBV7-2 to TRBJ2-5, with 7 bases aligning to TRBD2. This CDR3 is 14 amino acids long. The germline V gene has CDR1 SGHTA and CDR2 FQGNSA. The J segment lost 1 base and the V segment lost 5 bases, leaving 4 bases of the junction unmatched. The CDR3: CASSQSGTQETQYF. Here the CDR3 DNA reads TGTGCCAGCAGCCAGAGCGGGACCCAAGAGACCCAGTACTTC.

The genes are TRBV3-1 (or the pseudogene TRBV3-2) and TRBJ2-3, with 8 bases matching TRBD2. CDR1 LGHDT and CDR2 YNNKEL come from the germline V gene (reference sequence). There are 15 residues in the CDR3. Trimming at V came to 1 base and at J to 2 bases, leaving 2 bases not matched to a gene. CDR3 in DNA: TGTGCCAGCAGCCAAGCGGGGGGGGACACAGATACGCAGTATTTT. Translation: CASSQAGGDTDTQYF.